Following are 15 T cell receptor beta chains from one sample sequenced in a study of identical twins. One entry per CDR3 protein, called by TCRdb with MiXCR from the 5' RACE reads. The sample lists about 240,000 distinct CDR3 sequences, roughly 12% occurring once. A further study also used this sample, focusing on yellow fever vaccine responses in identical twins.

Sequencing was done on a sample of memory (CD45RO+) T cells sorted from blood. The receptors derive from a woman between 18 and 29 years old in good health.

This clonotype was observed a handful of times. V usage is TRBV15 and J usage is TRBJ1-4, with D hard to call. Germline lookup yields CDR1 LNHNV and CDR2 YYDKDF (reference sequence). The germline V and J ends were trimmed by 0 bases and 6 bases, with 14 bases remaining between them. The CDR3 has 16 residues. In DNA form, the CDR3 reads TGTGCCACCAGCAGAGATGGCGGGCGGGGTTATGAAAAACTGTTTTTT. Protein product: CATSRDGGRGYEKLFF.

This clonotype was observed many times. The genes are TRBV12-3 or TRBV12-4 and TRBJ1-5; a possible D gene is TRBD1 (5 bases). This CDR3 comprises 15 residues. The V end lost 2 bases, the J end lost 2 bases, and 10 bases lay between the germline ends. This chain's CDR3 is CASSLREGGNQPQHF. The CDR3, as DNA: TGTGCCAGCAGTTTAAGAGAAGGGGGCAATCAGCCCCAGCATTTT.

This clonotype was detected a few times. The chain uses TRBV12-3 or TRBV12-4 and TRBJ1-4; TRBD1 agrees at 7 bases. V trimming: 3 bases; J trimming: 11 bases; junction bases outside the gene matches: 12. The CDR3 is 15 amino acids. The DNA of the CDR3 is TGTGCCAGCAGTTTCCAGGGGGGTATTTCCCTTAAACTGTTTTTT. Translation gives CASSFQGGISLKLFF.

J is TRBJ2-7 and V is TRBV5-6; tentative D call: TRBD1 (5 bases). Germline-derived CDR1 and CDR2 are SGHDT and YYEEEE. Trimming removed 0 bases from V and 6 bases from J, with 10 bases in between. The CDR3 has 13 amino acids. CDR3 DNA: TGTGCCAGCAGCTTGGCACAGGCTCGCGAGCAGTACTTC. The encoded protein is CASSLAQAREQYF.

Only a few counts were recorded for this clonotype. The CDR3 here is CASSLSMSGNRQETQYF. Here the CDR3 DNA reads TGTGCCAGCAGTTTATCGATGAGCGGCAATAGACAAGAGACCCAGTACTTC. The rearrangement uses TRBV28 and TRBJ2-5; D perhaps matches TRBD2 (5 bases). The CDR3 sequence is 17 residues long. V was cut by 1 base and J by 2 bases, with 17 bases left in between. Per the germline V gene, CDR1 is MDHEN and CDR2 is SYDVKM.

The V call is TRBV12-3 or TRBV12-4, the J call TRBJ2-6; no reliable D call. The CDR3 has 16 residues. Trimming shortened V by 6 bases and J by 0 bases, and 12 bases separated the two germline ends. The CDR3 region has the DNA TGTGCCAGCAGCTTCCCAATTAGCTCTGGGGCCAACGTCCTGACTTTC. Its translation: CASSFPISSGANVLTF.

This chain uses TRBV5-1 with TRBJ2-3, with unresolved D. Trimming shortened V by 5 bases and J by 7 bases, and 14 bases separated the two germline ends. This CDR3 has 13 amino acids. Germline lookup yields CDR1 SGHRS and CDR2 YFSETQ. Written as DNA, the CDR3 is TGCGCCAGCAGTAAAGAGAAGCTCAATACGCAGTATTTT. Its protein product is CASSKEKLNTQYF.

This clonotype showed up just a few times. This chain connects TRBV13 to TRBJ2-3; 10 bases align to TRBD1. CDR1 is PRHDT, CDR2 FYEKMQ, per germline (reference sequence). Losses at the gene ends were 3 bases for V and 5 bases for J; bases not matched to a gene: 5. CDR3 length: 15 residues. This chain's CDR3 is CASSLRTGGGDTQYF. DNA of the CDR3: TGTGCCAGCAGCTTGAGGACAGGGGGGGGAGATACGCAGTATTTT.

This chain uses TRBV18 with TRBJ2-5; no clear D gene. The V and J ends lost 7 bases and 2 bases respectively, with 8 bases between them. The length of the CDR3 is 12 residues. Germline V gene sequence: CDR1 KGHSH, CDR2 LQKENI. The CDR3 is CASLGLQETQYF. The CDR3 DNA is TGTGCCAGCTTGGGTCTTCAAGAGACCCAGTACTTC.

This clonotype was detected a few times. This sequence joins TRBV20-1 and TRBJ2-1, with TRBD2 identical over 12 bases. The J segment lost 4 bases and the V segment lost 4 bases, leaving 2 bases of the junction unmatched. The CDR3 is 14 residues long. The germline gives CDR1 DFQATT, CDR2 SNEGSKA (reference sequence). CDR3 nucleotide sequence: TGCAGTGCTATACTAGCGGGAGGTTACAATGAGCAGTTCTTC. This gives the protein CSAILAGGYNEQFF.

This clonotype showed up just a few times. The chain carries TRBV24-1 and TRBJ2-3, with 7 bases aligning to TRBD1. Trimming removed 3 bases from V and 0 bases from J; junction bases left unmatched: 11. Per germline, CDR1 KGHDR and CDR2 SFDVKD. CDR3 size: 18 residues. CDR3 sequence reads: CATSDPRDSSSSTDTQYF. The DNA for the CDR3 is TGTGCCACCAGTGATCCCAGGGACAGTTCATCTAGCACAGATACGCAGTATTTT.

This clonotype has just a few counts. The chain has TRBV15 and TRBJ1-5, with TRBD1 as a possible D gene (5 bases). Looked up from germline, CDR1 is LNHNV and CDR2 is YYDKDF (reference sequence). Trimming took off 0 bases at V and 0 bases at J, with 6 bases between the two ends. The CDR3 contains 15 residues. The CDR3 protein is CATSRERGSNQPQHF. In DNA form, the CDR3 reads TGTGCCACCAGCAGAGAGAGGGGTAGCAATCAGCCCCAGCATTTT.

This clonotype has at least ten counts. CDR3 DNA: TGTGCCAGCAAAGGGACTGGGCCCAACGAGCAGTACTTC. Its translation: CASKGTGPNEQYF. The chain uses TRBV25-1 and TRBJ2-7; D is possibly TRBD2 (6 bases). This CDR3 has 13 residues. CDR1 MGHDK and CDR2 SYGVNS come from the germline V gene. Deletions cut 7 bases from V and 5 bases from J, with 15 bases between.

V is TRBV20-1 and J is TRBJ2-5; 11 positions match TRBD2. Per germline, CDR1 DFQATT and CDR2 SNEGSKA (reference sequence). Trimming took 5 bases from V and 2 from J; bases not matched to a gene: 10. The CDR3 sequence is 16 residues long. In DNA form, the CDR3 reads TGCAGTGCTCGGCCCGGTATAGCGGGGGGGCAAGAGACCCAGTACTTC. It is translated as CSARPGIAGGQETQYF.

The chain links TRBV4-3 to TRBJ2-7; D could derive from TRBD1 or TRBD2 (7 bases each). The V end was cut by 0 bases, the J end by 5 bases, with 14 bases between. The CDR3 is made up of 15 amino acids. The germline V gene encodes CDR1 LGHNA and CDR2 YSLEER. The CDR3 DNA sequence: TGCGCCAGCAGCCAAGATACCCCAGGGGGGGACGAGCAGTACTTC. Protein: CASSQDTPGGDEQYF.